The 30 T cell receptor beta chains reported below all come from one sample, sequenced in a study of beta chain features in type 1 diabetes. Study conclusions and caveats: For Type 1 diabetes patients, all four CD4+ subsets carried TCRB CDR3s that were moderately but significantly shorter.

Expressed TCRB transcripts got sequenced, as all isolated RNA was reverse transcribed. The assay was immunoSEQ multiplex PCR, and TCRdb's table has in-frame clones only and misses some. Among hundreds of thousands of clones listed, around 15% were seen once. Antigens of these TCRs are unknown. Material: naive CD4+ T cells from blood. Source of these receptors: a man aged 18 to 35 with type 1 diabetes.

The rearrangement links TRBV20-1 to TRBJ2-1; tentatively, D is TRBD2 (6 bases). Germline CDR1 DFQATT, CDR2 SNEGSKA (reference sequence). The CDR3 loop spans 10 amino acids. Trimming left V 6 bases short and J 12 bases short, with 12 bases between. CDR3 coding DNA: TGCAGTGCGAGACTAGGAGCGCAGTTCTTC. Protein sequence: CSARLGAQFF.

The chain is built from TRBV5-6 and TRBJ2-5; D assignment may be TRBD1 or TRBD2 (5 bases each). Between the trimmed V and J ends, which lost 0 bases and 7 bases, there was a span of 13 bases. The CDR3 covers 14 residues. CDR1 and CDR2 from the germline V gene are SGHDT and YYEEEE. The CDR3 DNA sequence: TGTGCCAGCAGCTTGGGGGGGACCATAGGGACCCAGTACTTC. It encodes CASSLGGTIGTQYF.

The genes are TRBV11-3 and TRBJ2-2, with D unresolved. CDR1 and CDR2 from the germline V gene are SGHNT and YENEEA. The CDR3 is made up of 13 amino acids. The ends were cut back, 4 bases at V and 4 bases at J, with 7 bases in the middle. CDR3: CASSSLGTGELFF. CDR3 bases: TGTGCCAGCAGCTCGCTGGGCACCGGGGAGCTGTTTTTT.

The genes are TRBV6-5 and TRBJ2-6; D is uncertain. The V and J ends lost 6 bases and 0 bases respectively, with 0 bases between them. Germline-derived CDR1 and CDR2 are MNHEY and SVGAGI. There are 12 residues in the CDR3. The CDR3 DNA reads TGTGCCAGCAGCTCTGGGGCCAACGTCCTGACTTTC. Protein product: CASSSGANVLTF.

V and J are TRBV19 and TRBJ2-7; 7 bases fit TRBD1. CDR3 length: 13 amino acids. J lost 2 bases, V lost 4 bases, and 2 bases had no gene match. The germline V gene has CDR1 LNHDA and CDR2 SQIVND (reference sequence). CDR3: CASSTGQTYEQYF. In DNA, the CDR3 is TGTGCCAGTAGTACGGGACAGACCTACGAGCAGTACTTC.

The genes are TRBV28 and TRBJ2-3; perhaps TRBD2 as D (6 bases). From germline, CDR1 is MDHEN and CDR2 SYDVKM. The CDR3 consists of 15 residues. Trimming cost V 6 bases and J 1 base, with 14 bases left between them. For the CDR3, the DNA is TGTGCCAGCAGATTGGGGGACTGGCGCACAGATACGCAGTATTTT. It specifies CASRLGDWRTDTQYF.

This clone was picked up a small number of times. The CDR3 sequence: CASRPLRGRGVGGNEKLFF. In DNA form, the CDR3 reads TGTGCCAGCAGACCTTTGAGGGGGCGCGGGGTCGGTGGGAATGAAAAACTGTTTTTT. The J gene is TRBJ1-4, the V gene TRBV27, with TRBD1 identical over 7 bases. With 6 bases clipped from V and 5 bases from J, the junction kept 21 bases outside the gene matches. Germline values: CDR1 MNHEY, CDR2 SMNVEV (reference sequence). This CDR3 has 19 residues.

The CDR3 loop reads CASSLPGGGVPKTQYF. The CDR3, as DNA: TGTGCCAGCAGCCTCCCTGGGGGCGGGGTCCCGAAGACCCAGTACTTC. The gene calls are TRBV28 and TRBJ2-5; perhaps D is TRBD1 or TRBD2 (6 bases each). The CDR3 contains 16 residues. Between the trimmed V and J ends, which lost 6 bases and 6 bases, there was a span of 23 bases. In germline, CDR1 is MDHEN, CDR2 SYDVKM. Full variable domain (missing parts from reference TRBV28 and TRBJ2-5): DVKVTQSSRYLVKRTGEKVFLECVQDMDHENMFWYRQDPGLGLRLIYFSYDVKMKEKGDIPEGYSVSREKKERFSLILESASTNQTSMYLCASSLPGGGVPKTQYFGPGTRLLVL.

This clone was seen a few times. Other DNA sequences in this specimen translate into the identical CDR3. The chain joins TRBV18 to TRBJ1-5; a possible D gene is TRBD1 (5 bases). Germline loops: CDR1 KGHSH, CDR2 LQKENI. Trimming took off 3 bases at V and 2 bases at J, with 11 bases between the two ends. This CDR3 has 15 residues. The CDR3 sequence is CASSPGTGGNQPQHF. CDR3 nucleotide sequence: TGTGCCAGCTCACCCGGGACCGGGGGCAATCAGCCCCAGCATTTT.

In this sample, this clone turned up a few times. This chain links TRBV19 with TRBJ2-7; D is perhaps TRBD1 or TRBD2 (5 bases each). This CDR3 comprises 13 residues. The germline V and J ends were trimmed by 8 bases and 5 bases, with 16 bases remaining between them. Germline V gene lookup returns CDR1 LNHDA and CDR2 SQIVND (reference sequence). CDR3 protein: CASLPLGTDEQYF. The CDR3 DNA reads as TGTGCCAGTCTCCCCCTCGGGACGGACGAGCAGTACTTC.

This clone was counted between two and nine times. J is TRBJ1-1 and V is TRBV30; 8 bases are a match to TRBD1. Germline values: CDR1 GTSNPN, CDR2 SVGIG (reference sequence). The CDR3 consists of 13 residues. The trim removed 8 bases at V and 5 bases at J, leaving 10 bases unmatched. The CDR3 protein is CAGIGQGRTEAFF. DNA of the CDR3: TGTGCCGGGATAGGACAGGGTCGAACTGAAGCTTTCTTT.

This clone was seen a few times. The same CDR3 can be traced to other DNA sequences in this sample. The rearrangement uses TRBV30 and TRBJ1-1; no clear D. Trimming removed 2 bases from V and 1 base from J, with 5 bases in between. CDR1 is GTSNPN and CDR2 is SVGIG in the germline V gene (reference sequence). This CDR3 is 12 amino acids long. The CDR3 region is CAWSRRNTEAFF. CDR3 nucleotides: TGTGCCTGGAGTCGGAGGAACACTGAAGCTTTCTTT.

This chain connects TRBV6-5 to TRBJ2-7, with 10 bases identical to TRBD1. CDR3 length equals 15 residues. Germline CDR1 MNHEY, CDR2 SVGAGI. V shed 2 bases and J 4 bases; nucleotides not matched to a gene: 5. The CDR3 spells CASSYLTGGTYEQYF. Here the CDR3 DNA reads TGTGCCAGCAGTTACCTGACAGGGGGCACGTACGAGCAGTACTTC.

This clone was seen more than once but under ten times. The CDR3 loop reads CASSLDGGRVVNTEAFF. CDR3 coding DNA: TGCGCCAGCAGCTTGGATGGGGGGCGCGTCGTGAACACTGAAGCTTTCTTT. V usage is TRBV5-1 and J usage is TRBJ1-1; the D gene is possibly TRBD1 (6 bases). V lost 0 bases and J 0 bases, leaving 15 bases between the germline ends. Germline CDR1 reads SGHRS; CDR2 reads YFSETQ. The CDR3 loop spans 17 amino acids.

V usage is TRBV30 and J usage is TRBJ1-2, with D unclear. Germline V gene lookup returns CDR1 GTSNPN and CDR2 SVGIG (reference sequence). Trimming pared 0 bases from V and 8 bases from J, leaving 13 bases between. This CDR3 contains 13 residues. Here the CDR3 reads CAWSVQMTGGYTF. The DNA for the CDR3 is TGTGCCTGGAGTGTACAGATGACGGGAGGCTACACCTTC.

This clone was seen a handful of times. J is TRBJ2-5 and V is TRBV6-5; possibly TRBD1 for D (6 bases). The V end lost 6 bases, the J end lost 5 bases, and 16 bases lay between the germline ends. Germline values: CDR1 MNHEY, CDR2 SVGAGI. The CDR3 contains 14 residues. DNA of the CDR3: TGTGCCAGCAGCCTCGACAGGTCCCGGGAGACCCAGTACTTC. Its protein is CASSLDRSRETQYF.

This clone was seen a handful of times. V and J are TRBV29-1 and TRBJ1-1, with D maybe TRBD1 (6 bases). Germline values: CDR1 SQVTM, CDR2 ANQGSEA. The V gene lost 5 bases and the J gene lost 0 bases, with 10 bases spanning the gap. CDR3 length: 13 amino acids. DNA of the CDR3: TGCAGCGTTTCAGGGGTTCTGAACACTGAAGCTTTCTTT. Protein: CSVSGVLNTEAFF.

The rearrangement uses TRBV4-2 and TRBJ2-7; 9 nucleotides line up with TRBD1. With 1 base clipped from V and 0 bases from J, the junction kept 7 bases outside the gene matches. The CDR3 extends over 17 amino acids. CDR1 is LGHNA, CDR2 YNFKEQ, per germline. CDR3 sequence reads: CASSQAAGTGSSYEQYF. The CDR3, as DNA: TGTGCCAGCAGCCAAGCCGCGGGGACAGGGAGCTCCTACGAGCAGTACTTC.

This sequence joins TRBV29-1 and TRBJ1-2; possibly TRBD1 for D (6 bases). This CDR3 has 14 residues. With 0 bases removed from V and 6 bases from J, the gap between germline ends came to 14 bases. CDR1 is SQVTM and CDR2 is ANQGSEA in the germline V gene. Written as DNA, the CDR3 is TGCAGCGTTGAAGATCCCGGACAGACGAATGGCTACACCTTC. Its translation is CSVEDPGQTNGYTF.

The chain recombines TRBV14 with TRBJ1-1, with TRBD1 matching over 7 bases. Trimming at V came to 4 bases and at J to 3 bases, leaving 14 bases not matched to a gene. The germline V gene has CDR1 SGHDN and CDR2 FVKESK. CDR3 length equals 17 residues. The CDR3 here is CASSPDTFGQVDTEAFF. The CDR3 DNA is TGTGCCAGCAGCCCCGACACCTTCGGACAGGTCGACACTGAAGCTTTCTTT.

This clone was found a few times. The genes are TRBV27 and TRBJ2-1; D perhaps matches TRBD2 (5 bases). V dropped 9 bases and J dropped 5 bases, with 23 bases sitting between them. This CDR3 is 16 amino acids long. Germline loops: CDR1 MNHEY, CDR2 SMNVEV (reference sequence). The CDR3 reads CASKREPSLANNEQFF. CDR3 in DNA: TGTGCCAGTAAGAGGGAGCCCTCCCTAGCTAACAATGAGCAGTTCTTC.

V and J are TRBV11-2 and TRBJ2-3, with 8 bases fitting TRBD2. V dropped 5 bases and J dropped 4; count of bases not matched to a gene: 11. Germline CDR1 is SGHAT and CDR2 is FQNNGV. CDR3 length: 16 amino acids. CDR3 protein: CASSPRRTGGPDTQYF. The CDR3 nucleotides read TGTGCCAGCAGCCCCCGTCGTACGGGGGGGCCAGATACGCAGTATTTT.

J is TRBJ1-6 and V is TRBV5-6; 9 nucleotides align to TRBD1. This CDR3 spans 15 amino acids. Per the germline V gene, CDR1 is SGHDT and CDR2 is YYEEEE. Trimming removed 4 bases from V and 7 bases from J; junction bases left unmatched: 6. The DNA for the CDR3 is TGTGCCAGCAGCCGCCGGGACAGGGACAATTCACCCCTCCACTTT. This sequence encodes CASSRRDRDNSPLHF.

This clone has just a few counts. The chain employs TRBV28 and TRBJ1-5, with 8 bases identical to TRBD1. The CDR3 sequence is 14 residues long. The V and J ends lost 6 bases and 7 bases, in that order; junction bases with no gene match: 8. Germline CDR1 reads MDHEN; CDR2 reads SYDVKM. The CDR3 region is CASSSGQVDQPQHF. DNA of the CDR3: TGTGCCAGCAGCTCGGGACAGGTGGACCAGCCCCAGCATTTT.

In this sample, this clone turned up a few times. The rearrangement uses TRBV28 and TRBJ2-5; 7 bases agree with TRBD2. The CDR3 runs to 16 residues. Germline V lookup: CDR1 MDHEN, CDR2 SYDVKM. Trimming took 5 bases from V and 0 from J; bases not matched to a gene: 9. Here the CDR3 reads CASSPAGDVYQETQYF. The CDR3 DNA sequence: TGTGCCAGCAGTCCCGCGGGGGACGTGTACCAAGAGACCCAGTACTTC.

A few counts support this clone. This rearrangement joins TRBV5-6 to TRBJ2-1, with TRBD2 matching 12 bases. The CDR3 has 16 residues. Germline V lookup: CDR1 SGHDT, CDR2 YYEEEE. Trimming took 5 bases from V and 10 from J; bases not matched to a gene: 13. CDR3 sequence (DNA): TGTGCCAGCAGGGAAGCCGGGACTAGCGGGCGAACGGAGCAGTTCTTC. It is translated as CASREAGTSGRTEQFF. Full variable domain (missing parts from reference TRBV5-6 and TRBJ2-1): DAGVTQSPTHLIKTRGQQVTLRCSPKSGHDTVSWYQQALGQGPQFIFQYYEEEERQRGNFPDRFSGHQFPNYSSELNVNALLLGDSALYLCASREAGTSGRTEQFFGPGTRLTVL.

This clone was observed a handful of times. The V call is TRBV4-1, the J call TRBJ2-2, with D perhaps assigned TRBD1 or TRBD2 (5 bases each). This CDR3 contains 16 residues. The V end was cut by 6 bases, the J end by 5 bases, with 19 bases between. CDR1 is MGHRA and CDR2 is YSYEKL in the germline V gene. The CDR3 coding sequence is TGCGCCAGCAGGTTCACCCTCGGGACGGGAACCGGGGAGCTGTTTTTT. Encoded protein: CASRFTLGTGTGELFF.

The table lists this clone with a few counts. The J gene is TRBJ2-7, the V gene TRBV4-1, with TRBD1 matching over 10 bases. Germline CDR1 is MGHRA and CDR2 is YSYEKL. CDR3 size: 16 residues. The V gene end was trimmed by 1 base and the J gene end by 7 bases; junction bases not matched to a gene: 10. CDR3 sequence (DNA): TGCGCCAGCAGCCAAGCCGGGACAGGGGATAAGAGGGAGCAGTACTTC. Protein sequence: CASSQAGTGDKREQYF.

About this clone itself: At the DNA level, this CDR3 is encoded by other sequences in the same sample as well. This sequence joins TRBV5-6 and TRBJ2-1; D is ambiguous. There are 15 residues in the CDR3. V was pared by 0 bases and J by 1 base, with 8 bases between. Germline V gives CDR1 SGHDT, CDR2 YYEEEE. CDR3 amino acids: CASSLAVGSYNEQFF. The CDR3 bases are TGTGCCAGCAGCTTGGCCGTGGGGTCCTACAATGAGCAGTTCTTC.

This clone occurred a few times. The V gene is TRBV6-6, the J gene TRBJ1-5; TRBD1 is a possible D gene (6 bases). This CDR3 is 16 amino acids long. Germline CDR1 and CDR2: MNHNY and SVGAGI (reference sequence). V was cut by 6 bases and J by 2 bases, with 17 bases left in between. In DNA form, the CDR3 reads TGTGCCAGCAGAAGGCGTCCGGGACAAGGCAATCAGCCCCAGCATTTT. The encoded protein is CASRRRPGQGNQPQHF.